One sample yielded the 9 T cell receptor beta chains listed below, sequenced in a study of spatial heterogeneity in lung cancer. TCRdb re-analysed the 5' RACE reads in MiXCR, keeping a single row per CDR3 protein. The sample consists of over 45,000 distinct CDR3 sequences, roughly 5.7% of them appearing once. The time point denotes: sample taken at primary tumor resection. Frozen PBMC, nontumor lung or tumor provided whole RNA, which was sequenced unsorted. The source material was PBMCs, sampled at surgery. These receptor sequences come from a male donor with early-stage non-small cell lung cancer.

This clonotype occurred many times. CDR3 in DNA: TGTGCCAGCGGGATTCGACCGGACCAGCCCCAGCATTTT. Its protein product is CASGIRPDQPQHF. V is TRBV5-5 and J is TRBJ1-5; D gene uncertain. Germline CDR1 reads SGHKS; CDR2 reads YYEKEE (reference sequence). Between the trimmed V and J ends, which lost 7 bases and 7 bases, there was a span of 15 bases. This CDR3 spans 13 amino acids.

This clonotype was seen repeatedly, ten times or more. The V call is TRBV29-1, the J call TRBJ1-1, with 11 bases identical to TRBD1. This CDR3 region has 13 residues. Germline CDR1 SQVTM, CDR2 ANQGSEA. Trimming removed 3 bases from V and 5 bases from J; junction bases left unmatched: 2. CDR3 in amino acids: CSVDGTGGTEAFF. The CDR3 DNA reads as TGCAGCGTTGACGGGACAGGGGGGACTGAAGCTTTCTTT.

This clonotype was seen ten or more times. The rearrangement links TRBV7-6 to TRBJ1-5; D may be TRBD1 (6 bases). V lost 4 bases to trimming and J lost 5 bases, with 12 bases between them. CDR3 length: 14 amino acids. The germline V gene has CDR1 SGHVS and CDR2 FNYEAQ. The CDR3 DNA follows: TGTGCCAGCAGCTCACCAGGGGTGGATCAGCCCCAGCATTTT. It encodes CASSSPGVDQPQHF.

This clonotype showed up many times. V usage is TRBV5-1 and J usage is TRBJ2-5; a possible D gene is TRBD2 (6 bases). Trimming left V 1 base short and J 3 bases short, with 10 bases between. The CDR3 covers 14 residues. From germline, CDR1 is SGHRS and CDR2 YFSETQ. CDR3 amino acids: CASSLNGGEETQYF. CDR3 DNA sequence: TGCGCCAGCAGCTTGAATGGCGGGGAAGAGACCCAGTACTTC.

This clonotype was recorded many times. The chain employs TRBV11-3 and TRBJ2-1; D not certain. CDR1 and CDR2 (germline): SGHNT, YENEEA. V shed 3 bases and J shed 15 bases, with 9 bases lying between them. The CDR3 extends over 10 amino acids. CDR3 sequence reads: CASSFPTWFF. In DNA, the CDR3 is TGTGCCAGCAGCTTCCCGACTTGGTTCTTC. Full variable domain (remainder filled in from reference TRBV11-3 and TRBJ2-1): EAGVVQSPRYKIIEKKQPVAFWCNPISGHNTLYWYLQNLGQGPELLIRYENEEAVDDSQLPKDRFSAERLKGVDSTLKIQPAELGDSAVYLCASSFPTWFFGPGTRLTVL.

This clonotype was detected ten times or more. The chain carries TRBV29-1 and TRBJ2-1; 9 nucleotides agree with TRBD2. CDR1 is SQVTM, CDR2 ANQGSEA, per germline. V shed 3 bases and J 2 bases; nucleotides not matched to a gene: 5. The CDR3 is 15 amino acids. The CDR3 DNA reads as TGCAGCGTTGAGGGGCTAGCGGGAACCTACAATGAGCAGTTCTTC. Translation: CSVEGLAGTYNEQFF.

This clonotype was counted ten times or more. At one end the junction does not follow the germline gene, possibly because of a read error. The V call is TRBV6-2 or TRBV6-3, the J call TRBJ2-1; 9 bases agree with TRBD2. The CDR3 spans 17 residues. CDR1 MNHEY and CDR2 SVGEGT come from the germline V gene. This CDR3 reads CASSPHASGAGYSEQFF. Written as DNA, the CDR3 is TGTGCCAGCAGCCCCCACGCTAGCGGGGCGGGCTACAGTGAGCAGTTCTTC.

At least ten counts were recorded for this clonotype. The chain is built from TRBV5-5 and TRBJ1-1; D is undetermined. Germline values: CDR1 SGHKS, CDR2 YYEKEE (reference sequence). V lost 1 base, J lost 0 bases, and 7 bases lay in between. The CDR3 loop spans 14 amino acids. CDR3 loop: CASSLLTMNTEAFF. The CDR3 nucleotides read TGTGCCAGCAGCTTGCTTACGATGAACACTGAAGCTTTCTTT.

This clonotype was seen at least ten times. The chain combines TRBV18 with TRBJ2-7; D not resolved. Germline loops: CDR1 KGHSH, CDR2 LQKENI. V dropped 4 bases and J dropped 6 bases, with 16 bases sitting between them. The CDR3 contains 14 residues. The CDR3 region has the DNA TGTGCCAGCTCACTATCGGCCAAGGACGGCGAGCAGTACTTC. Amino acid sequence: CASSLSAKDGEQYF. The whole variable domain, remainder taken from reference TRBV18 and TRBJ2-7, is NAGVMQNPRHLVRRRGQEARLRCSPMKGHSHVYWYRQLPEEGLKFMVYLQKENIIDESGMPKERFSAEFPKEGPSILRIQQVVRGDSAAYFCASSLSAKDGEQYFGPGTRLTVT.